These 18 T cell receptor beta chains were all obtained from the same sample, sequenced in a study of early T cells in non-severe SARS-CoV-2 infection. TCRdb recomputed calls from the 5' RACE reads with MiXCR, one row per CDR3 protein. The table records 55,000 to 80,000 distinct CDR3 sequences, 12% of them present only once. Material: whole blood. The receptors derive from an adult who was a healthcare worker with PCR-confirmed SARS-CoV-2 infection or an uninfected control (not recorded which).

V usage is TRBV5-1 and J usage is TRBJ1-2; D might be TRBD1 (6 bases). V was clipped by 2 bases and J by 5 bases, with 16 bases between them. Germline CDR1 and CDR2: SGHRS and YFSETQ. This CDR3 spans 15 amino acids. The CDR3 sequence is CASSFTWDKRYGYTF. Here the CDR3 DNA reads TGCGCCAGCAGCTTCACTTGGGACAAACGTTATGGCTACACCTTC.

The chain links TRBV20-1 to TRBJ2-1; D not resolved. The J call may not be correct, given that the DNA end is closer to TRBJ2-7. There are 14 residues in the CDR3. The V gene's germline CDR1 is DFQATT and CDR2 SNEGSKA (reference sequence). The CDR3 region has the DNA TGCAGTGCTAGCGAGACGGGCTCCTACAATGAGCAGTACTTC. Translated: CSASETGSYNEQYF.

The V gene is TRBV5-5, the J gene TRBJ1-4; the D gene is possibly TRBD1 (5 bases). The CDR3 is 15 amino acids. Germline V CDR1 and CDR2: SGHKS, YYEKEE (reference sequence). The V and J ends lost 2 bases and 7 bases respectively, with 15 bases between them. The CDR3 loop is CASSFRVDVGEKLFF. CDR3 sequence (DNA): TGTGCCAGCAGCTTCAGGGTAGATGTTGGTGAAAAACTGTTTTTT.

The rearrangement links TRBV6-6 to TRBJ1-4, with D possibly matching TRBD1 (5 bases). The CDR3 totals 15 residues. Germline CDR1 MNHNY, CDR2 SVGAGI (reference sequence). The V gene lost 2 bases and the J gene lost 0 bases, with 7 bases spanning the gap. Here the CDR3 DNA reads TGTGCCAGCAGTTACGGGGGTACAACTAATGAAAAACTGTTTTTT. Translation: CASSYGGTTNEKLFF.

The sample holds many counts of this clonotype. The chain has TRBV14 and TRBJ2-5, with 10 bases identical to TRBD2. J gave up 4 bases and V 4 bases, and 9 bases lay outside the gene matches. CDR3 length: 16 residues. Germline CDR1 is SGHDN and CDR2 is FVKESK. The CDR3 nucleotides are TGTGCCAGCAGCCGAACGCGGCTAGCGGGAGTAGAGACCCAGTACTTC. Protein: CASSRTRLAGVETQYF.

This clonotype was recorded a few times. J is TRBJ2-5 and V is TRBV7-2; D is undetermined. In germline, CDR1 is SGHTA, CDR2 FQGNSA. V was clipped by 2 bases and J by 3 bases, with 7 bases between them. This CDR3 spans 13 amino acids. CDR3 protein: CASSLFPKETQYF. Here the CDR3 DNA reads TGTGCCAGCAGCTTATTTCCAAAAGAGACCCAGTACTTC. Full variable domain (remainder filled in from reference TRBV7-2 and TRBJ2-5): GAGVSQSPSNKVTEKGKDVELRCDPISGHTALYWYRQSLGQGLEFLIYFQGNSAPDKSGLPSDRFSAERTGGSVSTLTIQRTQQEDSAVYLCASSLFPKETQYFGPGTRLLVL.

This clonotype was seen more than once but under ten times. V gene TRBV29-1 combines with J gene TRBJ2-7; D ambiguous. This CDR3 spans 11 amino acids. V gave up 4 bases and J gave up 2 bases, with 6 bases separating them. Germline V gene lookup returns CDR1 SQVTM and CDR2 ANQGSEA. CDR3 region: CSVVQTYEQYF. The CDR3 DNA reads TGCAGCGTTGTACAGACCTACGAGCAGTACTTC.

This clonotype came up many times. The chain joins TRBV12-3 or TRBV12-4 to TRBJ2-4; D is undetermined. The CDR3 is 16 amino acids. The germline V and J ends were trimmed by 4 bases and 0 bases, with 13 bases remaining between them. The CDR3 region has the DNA TGTGCCAGCAGTTACGATCCAGGTCTAGCCAAAAACATTCAGTACTTC. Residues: CASSYDPGLAKNIQYF.

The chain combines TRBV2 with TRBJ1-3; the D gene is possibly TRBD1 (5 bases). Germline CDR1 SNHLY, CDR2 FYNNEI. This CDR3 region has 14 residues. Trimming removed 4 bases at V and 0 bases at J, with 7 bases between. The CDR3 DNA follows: TGTGCCAGCAGTGGAGACAGCTCTGGAAACACCATATATTTT. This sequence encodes CASSGDSSGNTIYF. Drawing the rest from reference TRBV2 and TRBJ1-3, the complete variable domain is EPEVTQTPSHQVTQMGQEVILRCVPISNHLYFYWYRQILGQKVEFLVSFYNNEISEKSEIFDDQFSVERPDGSNFTLKIRSTKLEDSAMYFCASSGDSSGNTIYFGEGSWLTVV.

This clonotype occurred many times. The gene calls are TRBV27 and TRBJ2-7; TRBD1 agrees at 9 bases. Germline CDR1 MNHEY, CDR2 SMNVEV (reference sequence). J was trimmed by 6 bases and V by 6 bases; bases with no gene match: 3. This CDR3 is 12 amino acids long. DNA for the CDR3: TGTGCCAGCAGGGGACAGGGAGTCGAGCAGTACTTC. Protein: CASRGQGVEQYF.

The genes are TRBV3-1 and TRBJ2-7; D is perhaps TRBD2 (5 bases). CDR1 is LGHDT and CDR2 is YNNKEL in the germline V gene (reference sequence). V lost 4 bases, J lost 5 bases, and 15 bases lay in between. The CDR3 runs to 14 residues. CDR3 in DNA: TGTGCCAGCAGCCTGCGGGTTGGTAACCACGAGCAGTACTTC. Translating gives CASSLRVGNHEQYF.

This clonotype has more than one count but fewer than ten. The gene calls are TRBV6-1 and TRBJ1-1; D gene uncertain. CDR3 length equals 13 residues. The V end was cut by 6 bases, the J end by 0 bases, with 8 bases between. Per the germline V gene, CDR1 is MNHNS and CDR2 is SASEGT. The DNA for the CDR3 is TGTGCCAGCAGCCGACGGGTGAACACTGAAGCTTTCTTT. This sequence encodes CASSRRVNTEAFF.

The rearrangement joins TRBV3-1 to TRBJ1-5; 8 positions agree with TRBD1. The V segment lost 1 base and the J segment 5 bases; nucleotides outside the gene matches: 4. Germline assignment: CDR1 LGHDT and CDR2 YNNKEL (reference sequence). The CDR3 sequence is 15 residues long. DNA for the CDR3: TGTGCCAGCAGCCAAGGACAGGGGCGGGATCAGCCCCAGCATTTT. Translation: CASSQGQGRDQPQHF.

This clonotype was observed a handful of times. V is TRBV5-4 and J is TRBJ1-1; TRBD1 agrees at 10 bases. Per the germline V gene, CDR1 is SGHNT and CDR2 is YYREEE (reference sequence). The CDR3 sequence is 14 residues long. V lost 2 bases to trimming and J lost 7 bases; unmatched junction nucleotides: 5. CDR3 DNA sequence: TGTGCCAGCAGCTTCGGACAGGGGGGAGTTGAAGCTTTCTTT. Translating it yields CASSFGQGGVEAFF.

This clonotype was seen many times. The CDR3 coding sequence is TGTGCCAGCAGCCAAGTCTGGGTTGAGCAGTTCTTC. Amino acids: CASSQVWVEQFF. The chain couples TRBV14 to TRBJ2-1; D is unclear. From germline, CDR1 is SGHDN and CDR2 FVKESK. V lost 1 base, J lost 9 bases, and 7 bases lay in between. The CDR3 covers 12 residues.

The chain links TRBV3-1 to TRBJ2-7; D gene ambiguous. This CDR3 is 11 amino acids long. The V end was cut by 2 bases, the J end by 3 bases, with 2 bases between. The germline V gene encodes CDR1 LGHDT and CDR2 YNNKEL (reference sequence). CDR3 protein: CASSQSYEQYF. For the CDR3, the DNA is TGTGCCAGCAGCCAAAGCTACGAGCAGTACTTC.

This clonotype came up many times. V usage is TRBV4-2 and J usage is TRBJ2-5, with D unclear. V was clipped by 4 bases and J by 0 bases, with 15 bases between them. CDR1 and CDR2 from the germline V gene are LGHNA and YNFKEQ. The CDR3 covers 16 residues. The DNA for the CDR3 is TGTGCCAGCAGCCGGGCAGCGCCTGCGTACCAAGAGACCCAGTACTTC. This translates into CASSRAAPAYQETQYF.

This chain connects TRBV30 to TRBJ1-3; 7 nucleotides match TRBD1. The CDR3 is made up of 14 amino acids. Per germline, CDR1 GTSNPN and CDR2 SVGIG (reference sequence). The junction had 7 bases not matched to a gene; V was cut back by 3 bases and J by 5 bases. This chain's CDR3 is CAWRERDSRNTIYF. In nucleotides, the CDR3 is TGTGCCTGGAGAGAGCGGGACAGTCGAAACACCATATATTTT.